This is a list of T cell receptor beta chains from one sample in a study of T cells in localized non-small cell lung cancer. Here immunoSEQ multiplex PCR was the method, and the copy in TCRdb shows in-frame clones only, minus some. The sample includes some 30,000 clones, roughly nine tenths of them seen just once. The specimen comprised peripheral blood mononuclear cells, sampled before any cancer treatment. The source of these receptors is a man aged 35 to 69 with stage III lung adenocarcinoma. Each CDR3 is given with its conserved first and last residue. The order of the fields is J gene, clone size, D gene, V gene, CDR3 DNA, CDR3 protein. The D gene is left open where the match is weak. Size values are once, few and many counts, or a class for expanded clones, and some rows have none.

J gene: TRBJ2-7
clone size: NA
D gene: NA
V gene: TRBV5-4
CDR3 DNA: TGTGCCAGCAGCTTGGAGGCCGCCGAGCAGTACTTC
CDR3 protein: CASSLEAAEQYF

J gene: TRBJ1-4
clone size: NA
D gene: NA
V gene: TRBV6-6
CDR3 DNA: TGTGCCAGCAGACCGGGACACCAAAATGAAAAACTGTTTTTT
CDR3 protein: CASRPGHQNEKLFF

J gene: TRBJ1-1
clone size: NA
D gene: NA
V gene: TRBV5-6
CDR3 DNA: TGTGCCAGCAGCTTGGCTCTGGGGTTGAACACTGAAGCTTTCTTT
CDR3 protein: CASSLALGLNTEAFF

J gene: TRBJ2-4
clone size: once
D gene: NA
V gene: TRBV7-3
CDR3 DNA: TGTGCCAGCAGCTTATCAGCGTCAAGAAATTCCAAAAACATTCAGTACTTC
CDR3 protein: CASSLSASRNSKNIQYF

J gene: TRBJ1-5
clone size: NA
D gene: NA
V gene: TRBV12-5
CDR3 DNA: TGTGCTAGTGGTTTCGGGAGGGCCCAGCCCCAGCATTTT
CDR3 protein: CASGFGRAQPQHF

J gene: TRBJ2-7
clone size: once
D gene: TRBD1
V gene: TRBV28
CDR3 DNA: TGTGCCAGCAGTTTACTGACAGGGGGGGCCTACGAGCAGTACTTC
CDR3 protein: CASSLLTGGAYEQYF

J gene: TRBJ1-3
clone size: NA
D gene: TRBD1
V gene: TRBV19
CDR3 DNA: TGTGCCAGTACCGAACAGGGGGGTTTAAGAAACACCATATATTTT
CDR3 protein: CASTEQGGLRNTIYF

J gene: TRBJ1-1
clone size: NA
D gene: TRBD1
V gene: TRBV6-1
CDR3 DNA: TGTGCCAGCACCTTACAGGGGCGGACTGAAGCTTTCTTT
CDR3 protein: CASTLQGRTEAFF

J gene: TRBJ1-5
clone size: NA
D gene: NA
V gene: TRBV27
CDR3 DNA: TGTGCCAGCAAGCAGTTTAATCAGCCCCAGCATTTT
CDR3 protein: CASKQFNQPQHF

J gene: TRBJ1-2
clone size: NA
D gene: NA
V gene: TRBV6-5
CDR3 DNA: TGTGCCAGCAGTTACTCTGCCAGTACTAACTATGGCTACACCTTC
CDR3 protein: CASSYSASTNYGYTF

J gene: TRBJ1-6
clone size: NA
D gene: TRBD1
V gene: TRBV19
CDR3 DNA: TGTGCCAGTAGTATACTGTCGGGGACAGGAAATAATTCACCCCTCCACTTT
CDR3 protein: CASSILSGTGNNSPLHF

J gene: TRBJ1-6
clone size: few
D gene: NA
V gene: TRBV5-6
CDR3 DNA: TGTGCCAGCAGCCCCGATTATAATTCACCCCTCCACTTT
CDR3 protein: CASSPDYNSPLHF

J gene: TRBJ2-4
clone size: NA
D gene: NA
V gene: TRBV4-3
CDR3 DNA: TGCGCCAGCAGCGACGACCCGGGGCCTACCAAAAACATTCAGTACTTC
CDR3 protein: CASSDDPGPTKNIQYF

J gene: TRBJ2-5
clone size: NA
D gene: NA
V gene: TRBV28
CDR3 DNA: TGTGCCAGCAGTCAAGGGGCTGGATACCAAGAGACCCAGTACTTC
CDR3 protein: CASSQGAGYQETQYF

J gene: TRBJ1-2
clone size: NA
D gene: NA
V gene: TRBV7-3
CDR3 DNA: TGTGCCAGCAGCTCCGACGACGGAAGATATGGCTACACCTTC
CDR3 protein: CASSSDDGRYGYTF

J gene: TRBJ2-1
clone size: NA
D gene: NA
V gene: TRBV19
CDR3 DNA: TGTGCCAGTAGTATTGGGAAGGGGTTTTCTGCTTACAATGAGCAGTTCTTC
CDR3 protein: CASSIGKGFSAYNEQFF

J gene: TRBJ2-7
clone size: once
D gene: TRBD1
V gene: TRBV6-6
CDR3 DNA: TGTGCCAGCAGTCGACAGGGGTACGAGCAGTACTTC
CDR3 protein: CASSRQGYEQYF

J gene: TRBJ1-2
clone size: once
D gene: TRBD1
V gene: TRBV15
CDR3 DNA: TGTGCCACCAGCAGAGATCTGAGGGGGCGCGTCTATGGCTACACCTTC
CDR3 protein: CATSRDLRGRVYGYTF

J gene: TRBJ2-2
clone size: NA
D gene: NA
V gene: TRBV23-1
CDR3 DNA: TGCGCCAGCAGTCTCCCGGTTCGCCCCACCGGGGAGCTGTTTTTT
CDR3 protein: CASSLPVRPTGELFF

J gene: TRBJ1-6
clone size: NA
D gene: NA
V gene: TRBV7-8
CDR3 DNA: TGTGCCAGCAGCTTGTTAGGGGTTGATTCACCCCTCCACTTT
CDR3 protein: CASSLLGVDSPLHF

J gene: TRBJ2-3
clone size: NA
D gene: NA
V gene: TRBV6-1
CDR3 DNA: TGTGCCAGCAGTTTAAGAATGGACCCCACAGATACGCAGTATTTT
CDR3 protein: CASSLRMDPTDTQYF

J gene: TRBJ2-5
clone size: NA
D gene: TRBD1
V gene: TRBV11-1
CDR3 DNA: TGTGCCAGCAGCTTGACGACGGGACAGGGTGACCAAGAGACCCAGTACTTC
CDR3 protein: CASSLTTGQGDQETQYF

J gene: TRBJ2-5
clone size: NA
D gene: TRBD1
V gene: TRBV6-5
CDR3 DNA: TGTGCCAGCAGTTACGGGACAGGGGTGGGCAAAGAGACCCAGTACTTC
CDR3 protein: CASSYGTGVGKETQYF

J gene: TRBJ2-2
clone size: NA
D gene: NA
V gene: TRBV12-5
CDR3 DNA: TGTGCTAGTGGTTCGGCCGCGGAGAACACCGGGGAGCTGTTTTTT
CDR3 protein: CASGSAAENTGELFF

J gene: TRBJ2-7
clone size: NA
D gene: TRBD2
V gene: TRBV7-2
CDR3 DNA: TGTGCCAGCAGCCCGGGACTAGCGGGGGGAATCGCCTACGAGCAGTACTTC
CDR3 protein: CASSPGLAGGIAYEQYF

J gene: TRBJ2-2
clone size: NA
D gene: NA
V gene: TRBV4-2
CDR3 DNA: TGTGCCAGCCGCGCAGCCGGGGGCGACACCGGGGAGCTGTTTTTT
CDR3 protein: CASRAAGGDTGELFF

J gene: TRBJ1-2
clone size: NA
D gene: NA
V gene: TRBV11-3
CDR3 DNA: TGTGCCAGCAGCTTAGACCGTCTCTCTTGGGGCTACACCTTC
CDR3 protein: CASSLDRLSWGYTF

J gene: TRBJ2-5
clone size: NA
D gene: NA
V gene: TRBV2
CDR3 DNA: TGTGCCAGCAGCGTTGATCGGAACACGGGCAAAGAGACCCAGTACTTC
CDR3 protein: CASSVDRNTGKETQYF

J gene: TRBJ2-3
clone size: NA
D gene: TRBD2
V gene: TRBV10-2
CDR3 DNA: TGCGCCAGCGGACTAGCGGGGGGGGCAGATACGCAGTATTTT
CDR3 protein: CASGLAGGADTQYF

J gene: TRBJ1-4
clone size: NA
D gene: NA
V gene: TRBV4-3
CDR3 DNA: TGCGCCAGCAGCCAAGATCTAGGGGTAATTAGAACTAATGAAAAACTGTTTTTT
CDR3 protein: CASSQDLGVIRTNEKLFF

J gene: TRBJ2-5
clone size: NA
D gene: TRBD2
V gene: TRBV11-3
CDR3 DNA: TGTGCCAGCAGCCAAGGGACTAGCGGGGGGGCGGTCCGGGAGACCCAGTACTTC
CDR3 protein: CASSQGTSGGAVRETQYF

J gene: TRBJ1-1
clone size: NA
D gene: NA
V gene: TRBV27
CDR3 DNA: TGTGCCAGCAGTGGAACGAAGATGGCAGGGAGGGGCAACACTGAAGCTTTCTTT
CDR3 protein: CASSGTKMAGRGNTEAFF

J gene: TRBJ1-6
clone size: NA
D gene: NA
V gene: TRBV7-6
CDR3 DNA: TGTGCCAGCAGCCAATTCGGAGACGGCTATAATTCACCCCTCCACTTT
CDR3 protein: CASSQFGDGYNSPLHF

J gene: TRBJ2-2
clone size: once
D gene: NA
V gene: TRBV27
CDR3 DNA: TGTGCCAGCTTGGACAGCCAAGTCGGGGAGCTGTTTTTT
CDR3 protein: CASLDSQVGELFF

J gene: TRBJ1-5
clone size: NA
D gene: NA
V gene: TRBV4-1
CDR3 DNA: TGCGCCAGCAGCCAAGATCGACAACATAGCAATCAGCCCCAGCATTTT
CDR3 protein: CASSQDRQHSNQPQHF

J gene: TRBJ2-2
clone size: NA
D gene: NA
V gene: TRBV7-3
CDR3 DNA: TGTGCCAGCAGCTTAAGTAACCCCGCGAACACCGGGGAGCTGTTTTTT
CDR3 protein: CASSLSNPANTGELFF

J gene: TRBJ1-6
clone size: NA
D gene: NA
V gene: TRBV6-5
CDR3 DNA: TGTGCCAGCAGTTCTTTCCTGAATTCACCCCTCCACTTT
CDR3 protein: CASSSFLNSPLHF

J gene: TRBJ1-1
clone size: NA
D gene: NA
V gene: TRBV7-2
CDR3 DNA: TGTGCCAGCAGTCCCTGGGACCTCGCCAGGAACACTGAAGCTTTCTTT
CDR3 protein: CASSPWDLARNTEAFF

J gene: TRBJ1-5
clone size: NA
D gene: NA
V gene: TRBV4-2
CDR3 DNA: TGTGCCAGCAGCCGGCCGGGCAGCAATCAGCCCCAGCATTTT
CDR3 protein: CASSRPGSNQPQHF

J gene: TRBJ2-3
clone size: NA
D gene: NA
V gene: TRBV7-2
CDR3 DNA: TGTGCCAGCAGCTTAGGGGGCCCCAGCACAGATACGCAGTATTTT
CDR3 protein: CASSLGGPSTDTQYF

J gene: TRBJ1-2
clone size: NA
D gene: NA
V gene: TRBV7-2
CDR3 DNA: TGTGCCAGCAGCCGCGCCCAGGGAACTGATGGCTACACCTTC
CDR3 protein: CASSRAQGTDGYTF

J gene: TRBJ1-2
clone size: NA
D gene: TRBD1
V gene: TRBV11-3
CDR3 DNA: TGTGCCAGCAGCTTAGATCTAAGACAGGGGATCACCTTC
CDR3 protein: CASSLDLRQGITF

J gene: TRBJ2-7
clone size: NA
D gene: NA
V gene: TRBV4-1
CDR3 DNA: TGCGCCAGCAGCCCCCGGCTACAAACCTACGAGCAGTACTTC
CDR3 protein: CASSPRLQTYEQYF

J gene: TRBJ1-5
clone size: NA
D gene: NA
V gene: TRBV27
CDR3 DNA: TGTGCCAGCAGTTTAATTTTCGCGGGCAGCAATCAGCCCCAGCATTTT
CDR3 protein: CASSLIFAGSNQPQHF

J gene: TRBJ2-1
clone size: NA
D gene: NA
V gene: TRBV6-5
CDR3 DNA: TGTGCCAGCAGTCCTACTTACAATGAGCAGTTCTTC
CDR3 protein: CASSPTYNEQFF

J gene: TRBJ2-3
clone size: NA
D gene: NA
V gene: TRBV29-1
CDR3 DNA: TGCAGCGTTGTGAAGGGCACAGATACGCAGTATTTT
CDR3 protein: CSVVKGTDTQYF

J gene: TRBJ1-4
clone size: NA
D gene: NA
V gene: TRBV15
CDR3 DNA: TGTGCCACCAGCAGAGATCCCGGGAGATCAACTAATGAAAAACTGTTTTTT
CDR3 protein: CATSRDPGRSTNEKLFF

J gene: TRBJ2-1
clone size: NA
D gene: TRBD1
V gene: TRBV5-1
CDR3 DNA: TGCGCCAGCAGCGACCTGACAGGGTGGGCTGAGCAGTTCTTC
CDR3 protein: CASSDLTGWAEQFF